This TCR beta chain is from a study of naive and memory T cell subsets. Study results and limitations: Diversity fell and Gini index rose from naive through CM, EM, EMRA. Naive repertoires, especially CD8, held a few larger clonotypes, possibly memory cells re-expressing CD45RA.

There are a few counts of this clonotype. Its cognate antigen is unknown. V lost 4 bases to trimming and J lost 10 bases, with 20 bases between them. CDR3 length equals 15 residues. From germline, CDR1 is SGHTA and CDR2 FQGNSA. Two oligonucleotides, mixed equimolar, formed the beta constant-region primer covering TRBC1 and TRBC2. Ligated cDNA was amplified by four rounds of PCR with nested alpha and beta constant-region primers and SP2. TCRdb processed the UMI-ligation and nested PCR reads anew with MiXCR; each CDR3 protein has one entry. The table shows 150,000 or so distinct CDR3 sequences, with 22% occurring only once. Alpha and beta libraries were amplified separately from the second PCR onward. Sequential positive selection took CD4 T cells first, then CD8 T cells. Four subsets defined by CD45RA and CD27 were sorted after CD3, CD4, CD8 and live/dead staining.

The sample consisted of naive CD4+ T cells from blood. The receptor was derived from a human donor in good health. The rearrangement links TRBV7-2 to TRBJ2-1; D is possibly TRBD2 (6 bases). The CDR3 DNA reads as TGTGCCAGCAGCTCGACTAGGGGATTGTTAGGCGAGCAGTTCTTC. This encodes CASSSTRGLLGEQFF.